Shown below are 2 T cell receptor beta chains from a single sample sequenced in a study of OX40 agonist ivuxolimab in advanced cancers. Produced via immunoSEQ multiplex PCR; TCRdb's table is partial and in-frame only. The table records 80,000 or so clones, roughly 85% of them present only once. This specimen consisted of CD4+ or CD8+ T cells sorted from blood, obtained in a trial of the OX40 agonist ivuxolimab. Every receptor here comes from an adult with an advanced solid tumor such as melanoma, head and neck, liver or kidney cancer.

V and J are TRBV7-9 and TRBJ1-2; no definite D call. Trimming removed 5 bases from V and 1 base from J, with 11 bases in between. The CDR3 is 14 amino acids. Per the germline V gene, CDR1 is SEHNR and CDR2 is FQNEAQ (reference sequence). The CDR3, as DNA: TGTGCCAGCAGCCTATGGACGGTTAACTATGGCTACACCTTC. Its translation is CASSLWTVNYGYTF.

The chain employs TRBV5-1 and TRBJ2-3; 10 bases line up with TRBD1. This CDR3 comprises 14 residues. CDR1 is SGHRS and CDR2 is YFSETQ in the germline V gene. J lost 3 bases, V lost 3 bases, and 1 base had no gene match. CDR3 sequence (DNA): TGCGCCAGCAGCTCGGGACAGGGGACAGATACGCAGTATTTT. It is translated as CASSSGQGTDTQYF.